The 16 T cell receptor beta chains below were found in one sample sequenced in a study of molecular identifiers for immune sequencing clone quantification. Via MiXCR, TCRdb re-called the PCR reads, giving one row per CDR3 protein. Of some 590,000 distinct CDR3 sequences detected, roughly 23% appear once; the ten largest clones hold about 0.84%. Sample: naive CD8+ T cells from blood, with Jurkat cell RNA spiked in. Subset specified: FACS-sorted CD8+CD4-CCR7+CD45RA+ naive T cells. The source of these receptors is a human donor in good health. Some libraries in this study had Jurkat cell RNA spiked in.

On this clonotype: One base away lies a much larger clone, so this may be a sequencing read error. The chain is built from TRBV27 and TRBJ1-2, with 10 bases identical to TRBD1. The CDR3 spans 14 residues. V shed 4 bases, J shed 3 bases, and the junction held 2 bases outside the gene matches. Looked up from germline, CDR1 is MNHEY and CDR2 is SMNVEV (reference sequence). The CDR3 is CASSSGQGDYGYTF. The CDR3 DNA reads TGTGCCAGCAGTTCCGGACAGGGGGACTATGGCTACACCTTC.

This clonotype was seen ten or more times. This chain uses TRBV6-5 with TRBJ1-5; D gene unclear. The length of the CDR3 is 12 residues. In germline, CDR1 is MNHEY, CDR2 SVGAGI. The V and J ends lost 6 bases and 6 bases respectively, with 9 bases between them. The CDR3 sequence: CASSLAGQPQHF. The CDR3 DNA reads TGTGCCAGCAGCTTAGCCGGTCAGCCCCAGCATTTT.

A note on this clonotype: This may stem from a read error, because a much larger clone lies one nucleotide away. The chain has TRBV12-3 or TRBV12-4 and TRBJ2-3; D tentatively fits TRBD1 or TRBD2 (6 bases each). V lost 5 bases, J lost 4 bases, and 25 bases lay in between. The CDR3 sequence is 18 residues long. This chain's CDR3 is CASSAADPRGAPADTQYF. Written as DNA, the CDR3 is TGTGCCAGCAGTGCGGCGGACCCAAGGGGGGCCCCTGCAGATACGCAGTATTTT.

This clonotype was seen a few times. This rearrangement joins TRBV20-1 to TRBJ2-7, with TRBD1 matching 10 bases. The V gene's germline CDR1 is DFQATT and CDR2 SNEGSKA (reference sequence). The CDR3 has 15 residues. Trimming took 0 bases from V and 4 from J; bases not matched to a gene: 6. The CDR3 protein is CSARDGDRGFYEQYF. CDR3 sequence (DNA): TGCAGTGCTAGAGACGGGGACAGGGGTTTTTACGAGCAGTACTTC.

This CDR3 is CASSLVGTGFYSGANVLTF. DNA for the CDR3: TGTGCCAGCAGTTTAGTCGGGACAGGGTTTTACTCTGGGGCCAACGTCCTGACTTTC. The rearrangement uses TRBV12-3 or TRBV12-4 and TRBJ2-6; TRBD1 aligns across 9 bases. Trimming cost V 1 base and J 0 bases; bases outside gene matches: 7. The CDR3 extends over 19 amino acids.

V usage is TRBV9 and J usage is TRBJ2-2, with 11 bases fitting TRBD1. The CDR3 has 18 residues. Trimming removed 2 bases from V and 1 base from J; junction bases left unmatched: 7. Germline assignment: CDR1 SGDLS and CDR2 YYNGEE. This CDR3 is CASSVGLGQGENTGELFF. The CDR3 region has the DNA TGTGCCAGCAGCGTCGGCCTGGGACAGGGGGAGAACACCGGGGAGCTGTTTTTT.

This clonotype was seen a handful of times. This chain uses TRBV9 with TRBJ1-4, with D tentatively TRBD1 (5 bases). The CDR3 totals 15 residues. Trimming took 0 bases from V and 7 from J, leaving 13 bases between them. Germline V gene data show CDR1 as SGDLS and CDR2 as YYNGEE. CDR3 sequence (DNA): TGTGCCAGCAGCGTAGACGGGGCGTGGGGTGAAAAACTGTTTTTT. This sequence encodes CASSVDGAWGEKLFF.

This clonotype was seen only a few times. V usage is TRBV12-2 and J usage is TRBJ1-5; the DNA was not compared with TRBD1, the D call given in the table. TRBV12-2 is a known pseudogene. CDR3 length: 18 amino acids. For the CDR3, the DNA is TGTGCAAGTCGCTTAGCGGTGGTTGGGCACAGGGTTGAACAGCCCCAGCATTTT. Its translation is CASRLAVVGHRVEQPQHF.

This clonotype was found a few times. The chain employs TRBV3-1 and TRBJ2-1; 8 bases map to TRBD1. The germline V gene has CDR1 LGHDT and CDR2 YNNKEL (reference sequence). The trim removed 4 bases at V and 9 bases at J, leaving 8 bases unmatched. CDR3 length: 14 residues. CDR3 in amino acids: CASSRPGTGPEQFF. The CDR3 coding sequence is TGTGCCAGCAGCCGTCCCGGGACAGGTCCTGAGCAGTTCTTC.

Worth noting for this clonotype: This could be a read error, since a much larger clone is one nucleotide away. CDR3 amino acids: CASSLASGAPYVQYF. In nucleotides, the CDR3 is TGTGCCAGCAGCTTAGCTAGCGGGGCCCCCTACGTGCAGTACTTC. The V call is TRBV7-6, the J call TRBJ2-7; 8 bases fit TRBD2. The germline CDR1 and CDR2 sequences are SGHVS and FNYEAQ. This CDR3 has 15 residues.

In its sample, this clonotype was seen many times. This chain connects TRBV7-6 to TRBJ1-1; D remains ambiguous. Trimming stripped 1 base from V and 1 base from J, with 4 bases between. This CDR3 has 13 amino acids. The V gene's germline CDR1 is SGHVS and CDR2 FNYEAQ. The CDR3 DNA is TGTGCCAGCAGCTTAGAAGAGAACACTGAAGCTTTCTTT. This sequence encodes CASSLEENTEAFF.

J is TRBJ2-7 and V is TRBV28, with 10 bases that match TRBD1. The V segment lost 1 base and the J segment 2 bases; nucleotides outside the gene matches: 11. The CDR3 extends over 18 amino acids. CDR1 is MDHEN, CDR2 SYDVKM, per germline. The CDR3 protein is CASSLSLNRQGATYEQYF. The CDR3 DNA sequence: TGTGCCAGCAGTTTATCCCTCAACAGACAGGGGGCGACCTACGAGCAGTACTTC.

This clonotype was detected once. The J gene is TRBJ1-1, the V gene TRBV20-1; TRBD1 matches at 9 bases. The CDR3 has 15 residues. V was pared by 0 bases and J by 7 bases, with 9 bases of the junction left unmatched. Germline-derived CDR1 and CDR2 are DFQATT and SNEGSKA (reference sequence). Here the CDR3 DNA reads TGCAGTGCTAGAGAAGGGACAGGGTGGGGGTATGAAGCTTTCTTT. Its translation: CSAREGTGWGYEAFF.

This clonotype has a handful of counts. The chain employs TRBV9 and TRBJ2-4; weak D call: TRBD1 (5 bases). V was clipped by 0 bases and J by 3 bases, with 16 bases between them. Germline-derived CDR1 and CDR2 are SGDLS and YYNGEE. The CDR3 covers 17 residues. The chain's CDR3 is CASSVGNRRLGKNIQYF. In nucleotides, the CDR3 is TGTGCCAGCAGCGTAGGAAACAGGCGTTTGGGCAAAAACATTCAGTACTTC.

This clonotype appeared many times. This sequence joins TRBV7-9 and TRBJ2-7; D unresolved. Trimming took off 3 bases at V and 2 bases at J, with 8 bases between the two ends. This CDR3 contains 13 residues. Per germline, CDR1 SEHNR and CDR2 FQNEAQ (reference sequence). The CDR3 reads CASSFPGAYEQYF. DNA for the CDR3: TGTGCCAGCAGCTTTCCTGGGGCCTACGAGCAGTACTTC.

About this clonotype: The junction does not match germline at one end; this may be a read error. The rearrangement joins TRBV19 to TRBJ1-5; D remains unclear. Germline CDR1 is LNHDA and CDR2 is SQIVND (reference sequence). CDR3 length: 15 residues. CDR3 sequence reads: CGSGWGLGSTQPQHF. The CDR3 DNA is TGTGGCAGTGGGTGGGGATTGGGTAGCACTCAGCCCCAGCATTTT.